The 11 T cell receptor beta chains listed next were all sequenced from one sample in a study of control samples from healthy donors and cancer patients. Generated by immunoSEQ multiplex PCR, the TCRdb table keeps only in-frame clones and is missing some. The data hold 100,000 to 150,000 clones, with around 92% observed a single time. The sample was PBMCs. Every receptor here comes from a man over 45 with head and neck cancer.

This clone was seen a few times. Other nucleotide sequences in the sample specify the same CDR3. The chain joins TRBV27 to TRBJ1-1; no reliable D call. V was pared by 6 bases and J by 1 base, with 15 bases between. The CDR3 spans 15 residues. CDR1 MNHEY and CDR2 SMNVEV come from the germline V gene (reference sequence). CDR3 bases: TGTGCCAGCAGGGATAGGTCCGGTGGGAACACTGAAGCTTTCTTT. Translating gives CASRDRSGGNTEAFF.

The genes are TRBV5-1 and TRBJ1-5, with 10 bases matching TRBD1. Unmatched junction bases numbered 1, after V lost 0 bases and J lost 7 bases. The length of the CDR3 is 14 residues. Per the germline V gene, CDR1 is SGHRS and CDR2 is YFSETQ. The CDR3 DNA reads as TGCGCCAGCAGCTTGGGGGACAGGGGACAGCCCCAGCATTTT. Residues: CASSLGDRGQPQHF.

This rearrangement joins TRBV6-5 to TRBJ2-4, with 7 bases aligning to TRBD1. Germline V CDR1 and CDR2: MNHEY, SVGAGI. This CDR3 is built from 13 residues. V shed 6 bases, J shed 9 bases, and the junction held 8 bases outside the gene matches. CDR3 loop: CASRLDRASIQYF. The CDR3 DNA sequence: TGTGCCAGCAGACTCGACAGGGCGAGCATTCAGTACTTC.

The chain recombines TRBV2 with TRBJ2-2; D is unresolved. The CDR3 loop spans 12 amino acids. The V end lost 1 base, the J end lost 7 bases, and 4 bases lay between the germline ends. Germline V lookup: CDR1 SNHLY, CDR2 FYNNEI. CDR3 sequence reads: CASSEDFGELFF. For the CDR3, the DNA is TGTGCCAGCAGTGAAGACTTCGGGGAGCTGTTTTTT.

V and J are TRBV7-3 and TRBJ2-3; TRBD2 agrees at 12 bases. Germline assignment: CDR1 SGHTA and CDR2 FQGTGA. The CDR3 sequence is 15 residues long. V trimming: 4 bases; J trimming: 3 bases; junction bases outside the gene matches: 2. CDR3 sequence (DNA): TGTGCCAGCAGCTCCCTAGCGGGGGGGACAGATACGCAGTATTTT. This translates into CASSSLAGGTDTQYF.

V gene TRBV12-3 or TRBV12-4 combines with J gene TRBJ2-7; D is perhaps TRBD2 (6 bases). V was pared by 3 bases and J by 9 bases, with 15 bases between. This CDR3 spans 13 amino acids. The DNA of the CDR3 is TGTGCCAGCAGTTTCGGGGGAAAGGTCGGGCAGTACTTC. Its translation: CASSFGGKVGQYF.

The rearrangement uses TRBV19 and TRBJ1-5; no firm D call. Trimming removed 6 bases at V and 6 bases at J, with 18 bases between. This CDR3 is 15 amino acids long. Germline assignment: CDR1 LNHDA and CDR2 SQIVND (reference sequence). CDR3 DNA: TGTGCCAGTAGGTCATCGGGATCAAGACTTCAGCCCCAGCATTTT. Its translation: CASRSSGSRLQPQHF.

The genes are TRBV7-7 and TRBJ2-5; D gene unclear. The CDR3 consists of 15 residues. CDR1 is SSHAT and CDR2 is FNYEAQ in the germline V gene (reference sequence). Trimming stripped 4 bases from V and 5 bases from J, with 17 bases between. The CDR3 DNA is TGTGCCAGCAGCTACCTTCGAGGATTGAGGGAGACCCAGTACTTC. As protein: CASSYLRGLRETQYF.

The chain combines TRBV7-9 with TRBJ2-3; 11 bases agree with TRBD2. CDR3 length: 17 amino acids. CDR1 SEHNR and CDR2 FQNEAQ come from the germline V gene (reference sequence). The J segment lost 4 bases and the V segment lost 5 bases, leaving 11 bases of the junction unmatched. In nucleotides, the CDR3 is TGTGCCAGCAGCCCACGTTACGGGACTAGCGGAGCAGATACGCAGTATTTT. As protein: CASSPRYGTSGADTQYF.

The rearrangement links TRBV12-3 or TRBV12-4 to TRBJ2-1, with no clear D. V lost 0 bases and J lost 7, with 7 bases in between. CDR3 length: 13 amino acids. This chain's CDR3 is CASSLADPNEQFF. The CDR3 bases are TGTGCCAGCAGTTTAGCGGACCCGAATGAGCAGTTCTTC.

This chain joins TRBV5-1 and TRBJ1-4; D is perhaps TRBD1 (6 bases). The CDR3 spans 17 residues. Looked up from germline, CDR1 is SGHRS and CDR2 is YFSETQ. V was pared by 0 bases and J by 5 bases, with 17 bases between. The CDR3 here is CASSLAPRRGKNEKLFF. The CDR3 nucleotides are TGCGCCAGCAGCTTGGCCCCCCGCAGGGGAAAAAATGAAAAACTGTTTTTT.